The 13 T cell receptor beta chains below were found in one sample sequenced in a study of neoadjuvant anti-PD-1 for oral cavity cancer. Sequencing used immunoSEQ multiplex PCR; TCRdb keeps in-frame clones, though not all of them. Counted here are 15,000 or so clones, approximately 71% occurring once; the ten biggest clones make up roughly 2.9%. Sequenced here: PBMCs, sampled before nivolumab (anti-PD-1) treatment. The receptor source for this set is a person aged 35-80 years with oral cavity squamous cell carcinoma.

In this sample, this clone turned up once. The J gene is TRBJ1-5, the V gene TRBV30, with a weak D call TRBD1 (6 bases). The V gene's germline CDR1 is GTSNPN and CDR2 SVGIG (reference sequence). This CDR3 has 13 amino acids. Between the trimmed V and J ends, which lost 3 bases and 4 bases, there was a span of 10 bases. DNA for the CDR3: TGTGCCTGGAGCGGACAGCCGAATCAGCCCCAGCATTTT. Translated, it gives CAWSGQPNQPQHF.

In this sample, this clone turned up a few times. The rearrangement links TRBV2 to TRBJ1-1; the match to TRBD1 covers 9 bases. CDR1 and CDR2 from the germline V gene are SNHLY and FYNNEI. V shed 7 bases, J shed 4 bases, and the junction held 4 bases outside the gene matches. The CDR3 has 13 amino acids. CDR3 sequence: CASNLQGATEAFF. The CDR3 DNA reads TGTGCCAGCAACCTACAGGGGGCCACTGAAGCTTTCTTT.

The chain joins TRBV29-1 to TRBJ1-1, with D maybe TRBD1 (6 bases). This CDR3 contains 13 residues. In germline, CDR1 is SQVTM, CDR2 ANQGSEA. V shed 5 bases and J shed 5 bases, with 15 bases lying between them. CDR3 residues: CSVSGLTGTEAFF. The CDR3 DNA follows: TGCAGCGTTTCCGGCTTAACAGGGACTGAAGCTTTCTTT.

A few counts support this clone. The chain joins TRBV30 to TRBJ1-5, with TRBD1 identical over 9 bases. J lost 4 bases, V lost 5 bases, and 3 bases had no gene match. This CDR3 region has 13 residues. Germline lookup yields CDR1 GTSNPN and CDR2 SVGIG (reference sequence). The CDR3 sequence is CAWSGQGNQPQHF. The CDR3 coding sequence is TGTGCCTGGTCGGGACAGGGAAATCAGCCCCAGCATTTT.

This clone has just a few counts. Germline and junction disagree at one end, which may indicate a read error. The chain employs TRBV18 and TRBJ1-1, with no clear D. The CDR3 consists of 16 residues. The germline V gene has CDR1 KGHSH and CDR2 LQKENI. CDR3 nucleotides: TGTGCCAGCTCACCATTGGTCGGCAGTCAGAACCCTGAAGCTTTCTTT. Translated: CASSPLVGSQNPEAFF. The full variable domain, rest sourced from reference TRBV18 and TRBJ1-1, is NAGVMQNPRHLVRRRGQEARLRCSPMKGHSHVYWYRQLPEEGLKFMVYLQKENIIDESGMPKERFSAEFPKEGPSILRIQQVVRGDSAAYFCASSPLVGSQNPEAFFGQGTRLTVV.

In its sample, this clone was seen a few times. The DNA for the CDR3 is TGTGCCAGCAGTAGACAGGGATACGGGCCTTTATCATATGAAGCTTTCTTT. Residues: CASSRQGYGPLSYEAFF. The chain uses TRBV27 and TRBJ1-1; TRBD1 matches at 7 bases. Germline CDR1 MNHEY, CDR2 SMNVEV (reference sequence). V shed 5 bases and J 7 bases; nucleotides not matched to a gene: 19. This CDR3 comprises 17 residues.

The chain joins TRBV9 to TRBJ2-7; 7 bases align to TRBD2. The germline V gene encodes CDR1 SGDLS and CDR2 YYNGEE. CDR3 length equals 15 residues. The V gene end was trimmed by 2 bases and the J gene end by 5 bases; junction bases not matched to a gene: 10. CDR3 sequence reads: CASSVGGTTLDEQYF. The CDR3 DNA is TGTGCCAGCAGCGTGGGAGGGACCACCTTGGACGAGCAGTACTTC.

This clone was observed a handful of times. This chain connects TRBV6-1 to TRBJ1-2; tentatively, D is TRBD1 (5 bases). Trimming left V 6 bases short and J 8 bases short, with 19 bases between. CDR1 MNHNS and CDR2 SASEGT come from the germline V gene. The CDR3 has 14 residues. The CDR3, as DNA: TGTGCCAGCAGCGATGTACAGGCCCACCGGGGCTACACCTTC. It specifies CASSDVQAHRGYTF.

This chain joins TRBV11-2 and TRBJ2-3, with unresolved D. V dropped 6 bases and J dropped 13 bases, with 17 bases sitting between them. The CDR3 length is 12 residues. Germline values: CDR1 SGHAT, CDR2 FQNNGV. The CDR3 nucleotides read TGTGCCAGCAGAACTACCGGTGGTCGGAAGTATTTT. This codes for CASRTTGGRKYF. The full variable domain, completed using reference TRBV11-2 and TRBJ2-3, is EAGVAQSPRYKIIEKRQSVAFWCNPISGHATLYWYQQILGQGPKLLIQFQNNGVVDDSQLPKDRFSAERLKGVDSTLKIQPAKLEDSAVYLCASRTTGGRKYFGPGTRLTVL.

The rearrangement joins TRBV9 to TRBJ2-5; 11 bases fit TRBD1. Germline V gives CDR1 SGDLS, CDR2 YYNGEE. This CDR3 spans 19 amino acids. J lost 2 bases, V lost 4 bases, and 16 bases had no gene match. The chain's CDR3 is CASSSPRTGGWRAQETQYF. Here the CDR3 DNA reads TGTGCCAGCAGCTCTCCGCGGACAGGGGGCTGGAGGGCACAAGAGACCCAGTACTTC. The full variable domain, with the rest looked up from reference TRBV9 and TRBJ2-5, is DSGVTQTPKHLITATGQRVTLRCSPRSGDLSVYWYQQSLDQGLQFLIQYYNGEERAKGNILERFSAQQFPDLHSELNLSSLELGDSALYFCASSSPRTGGWRAQETQYFGPGTRLLVL.

This chain connects TRBV6-5 to TRBJ1-2, with 11 bases aligning to TRBD1. Germline-derived CDR1 and CDR2 are MNHEY and SVGAGI. The length of the CDR3 is 14 residues. V lost 7 bases to trimming and J lost 4 bases; unmatched junction nucleotides: 5. The CDR3 sequence is CASTPGQGVYGYTF. CDR3 DNA sequence: TGTGCCAGCACCCCGGGACAGGGGGTCTATGGCTACACCTTC.

The chain has TRBV7-8 and TRBJ1-5; weak D call: TRBD1 (5 bases). The V gene's germline CDR1 is SGHVS and CDR2 FQNEAQ. V was cut by 3 bases and J by 3 bases, with 24 bases left in between. This CDR3 is built from 19 residues. DNA of the CDR3: TGTGCCAGCAGCTTCACCCCCAGGACGGCAAGGGGTATCAATCAGCCCCAGCATTTT. It translates to CASSFTPRTARGINQPQHF. Full variable domain (outside the CDR3, taken from reference TRBV7-8 and TRBJ1-5): GAGVSQSPRYKVAKRGQDVALRCDPISGHVSLFWYQQALGQGPEFLTYFQNEAQLDKSGLPSDRFFAERPEGSVSTLKIQRTQQEDSAVYLCASSFTPRTARGINQPQHFGDGTRLSIL.

CDR3 DNA: TGTGCCAGCAGCCCCTCGTCAGGGGCGGCAGATACGCAGTATTTT. Translating gives CASSPSSGAADTQYF. The V gene is TRBV5-6, the J gene TRBJ2-3; D might be TRBD1 (6 bases). The V gene lost 4 bases and the J gene lost 4 bases, with 16 bases spanning the gap. The CDR3 is 15 amino acids. The germline gives CDR1 SGHDT, CDR2 YYEEEE.